The 32 T cell receptor beta chains given below trace back to one sample, sequenced in a study of T cell repertoires in cytomegalovirus infection. No cognate antigen is known for these TCRs. TCRdb re-analysed the reads in MiXCR, keeping a single row per CDR3 protein. The table lists roughly 500,000 distinct CDR3 sequences, approximately 40% of them singletons. The material sequenced was cultured PBMCs, taken from culture after CMV antigen stimulation. The receptors derive from a human donor in good health (CMV status not recorded). Some clones in this sample may be carry-over from other donors' samples.

The chain is built from TRBV10-3 and TRBJ2-1; 11 bases fit TRBD1. The ends lost 4 bases at V and 6 bases at J; junction bases unmatched: 11. Germline-derived CDR1 and CDR2 are ENHRY and SYGVKD. There are 17 residues in the CDR3. CDR3 coding DNA: TGTGCCATCAGTGGCTCCCCCCCAGGACAGGGGGCCAATGAGCAGTTCTTC. It is translated as CAISGSPPGQGANEQFF.

V usage is TRBV11-2 and J usage is TRBJ2-7; the match to TRBD2 covers 13 bases. This CDR3 region has 14 residues. Germline V lookup: CDR1 SGHAT, CDR2 FQNNGV. The junction had 6 bases not matched to a gene; V was cut back by 5 bases and J by 8 bases. CDR3 sequence (DNA): TGTGCCAGCAGCGTCGGACTAGCGGGAGTAAAGCAGTACTTC. Translated: CASSVGLAGVKQYF.

This clonotype occurred many times. This chain uses TRBV7-2 with TRBJ2-4; D is uncertain. Trimming took 5 bases from V and 6 from J, leaving 17 bases between them. The CDR3 is made up of 15 amino acids. Germline V gene lookup returns CDR1 SGHTA and CDR2 FQGNSA. CDR3 in amino acids: CASSVGPGPGNIQYF. DNA for the CDR3: TGTGCCAGCAGCGTAGGACCCGGGCCGGGAAACATTCAGTACTTC. The complete variable domain, with remaining parts taken from reference TRBV7-2 and TRBJ2-4, reads GAGVSQSPSNKVTEKGKDVELRCDPISGHTALYWYRQSLGQGLEFLIYFQGNSAPDKSGLPSDRFSAERTGGSVSTLTIQRTQQEDSAVYLCASSVGPGPGNIQYFGAGTRLSVL.

The V call is TRBV7-9, the J call TRBJ2-5; D is uncertain. This CDR3 comprises 13 residues. The ends were cut back, 6 bases at V and 5 bases at J, with 13 bases in the middle. Germline V gene sequence: CDR1 SEHNR, CDR2 FQNEAQ (reference sequence). Here the CDR3 reads CASSSSQGETQYF. The CDR3 DNA reads TGTGCCAGCAGTTCATCCCAAGGGGAGACCCAGTACTTC.

This chain connects TRBV6-2 or TRBV6-3 to TRBJ1-2; D ambiguous. The CDR3 totals 14 residues. From germline, CDR1 is MNHEY and CDR2 SVGEGT. V was shortened by 4 bases and J by 0 bases, with 9 bases between the two germline ends. The chain's CDR3 is CASSLQGTNYGYTF. The CDR3 DNA is TGTGCCAGCAGTTTGCAAGGGACTAACTATGGCTACACCTTC.

This clonotype was recorded only once. The chain couples TRBV27 to TRBJ2-2, with 7 bases that match TRBD1. Germline values: CDR1 MNHEY, CDR2 SMNVEV (reference sequence). The CDR3 sequence is 14 residues long. V was pared by 3 bases and J by 7 bases, with 5 bases of the junction left unmatched. CDR3 DNA sequence: TGTGCCAGCAGTTTCCGGGACAGAGACGGGGAGCTGTTTTTT. It yields the protein CASSFRDRDGELFF.

The chain joins TRBV2 to TRBJ1-3, with D perhaps TRBD1 (6 bases). V gave up 7 bases and J gave up 2 bases, with 9 bases separating them. Germline-derived CDR1 and CDR2 are SNHLY and FYNNEI. The length of the CDR3 is 13 residues. CDR3 DNA: TGTGCCAGCATACACAGGGCTGGAAACACCATATATTTT. It is translated as CASIHRAGNTIYF.

This clonotype has just a few counts. The chain employs TRBV11-2 and TRBJ2-1; 8 positions agree with TRBD1. The V gene's germline CDR1 is SGHAT and CDR2 FQNNGV. Germline trimming cut 4 bases from V and 2 bases from J; bases unmatched to any gene: 4. This CDR3 has 15 amino acids. This chain's CDR3 is CASSSTGGTYNEQFF. In DNA form, the CDR3 reads TGTGCCAGCAGCTCAACAGGGGGAACCTACAATGAGCAGTTCTTC.

V is TRBV2 and J is TRBJ2-3; D unresolved. The CDR3 runs to 13 residues. CDR1 and CDR2 (germline): SNHLY, FYNNEI. V was trimmed by 3 bases and J by 4 bases, leaving 8 bases between them. DNA for the CDR3: TGTGCCAGCAGTGACCAGGTGCCAGATACGCAGTATTTT. Its translation: CASSDQVPDTQYF.

For the CDR3, the DNA is TGTGCCAGCAGCACCATGGGGTCCACTGAAGCTTTCTTT. This translates into CASSTMGSTEAFF. V usage is TRBV7-9 and J usage is TRBJ1-1; D remains ambiguous. The length of the CDR3 is 13 residues. Germline V gene lookup returns CDR1 SEHNR and CDR2 FQNEAQ (reference sequence). The ends were cut back, 5 bases at V and 4 bases at J, with 11 bases in the middle.

This clonotype was detected only a few times. This sequence joins TRBV7-9 and TRBJ1-6, with D possibly TRBD1 on 5 matching bases. The CDR3 is made up of 14 amino acids. CDR1 and CDR2 (germline): SEHNR, FQNEAQ (reference sequence). V was trimmed by 4 bases and J by 6 bases, leaving 10 bases between them. CDR3 nucleotides: TGTGCCAGCAGCTCTTGGGGGGTTAATTCACCCCTCCACTTT. As protein: CASSSWGVNSPLHF. The full variable domain, completed using reference TRBV7-9 and TRBJ1-6, is DTGVSQNPRHKITKRGQNVTFRCDPISEHNRLYWYRQTLGQGPEFLTYFQNEAQLEKSRLLSDRFSAERPKGSFSTLEIQRTEQGDSAMYLCASSSWGVNSPLHFGNGTRLTVT.

This clonotype was observed a handful of times. CDR3 nucleotides: TGTGCCAGTAGTTCCCGGGAAGGGTTCGACAATGAAAAACTGTTTTTT. The encoded protein is CASSSREGFDNEKLFF. This chain links TRBV19 with TRBJ1-4, with unresolved D. The CDR3 is made up of 16 amino acids. Germline lookup yields CDR1 LNHDA and CDR2 SQIVND (reference sequence). V lost 5 bases and J 5 bases, leaving 18 bases between the germline ends. Together with reference TRBV19 and TRBJ1-4, the CDR3 gives the full variable domain: DGGITQSPKYLFRKEGQNVTLSCEQNLNHDAMYWYRQDPGQGLRLIYYSQIVNDFQKGDIAEGYSVSREKKESFPLTVTSAQKNPTAFYLCASSSREGFDNEKLFFGSGTQLSVL.

The chain is built from TRBV11-2 and TRBJ1-1; unclear D gene. Trimming took off 8 bases at V and 0 bases at J, with 10 bases between the two ends. Germline loops: CDR1 SGHAT, CDR2 FQNNGV. The CDR3 contains 13 residues. Here the CDR3 DNA reads TGTGCCAGCGGAGGGAACATGAACACTGAAGCTTTCTTT. It yields the protein CASGGNMNTEAFF.

The rearrangement uses TRBV5-1 and TRBJ2-7, with no clear D. Germline values: CDR1 SGHRS, CDR2 YFSETQ. The CDR3 runs to 13 residues. The V and J ends lost 2 bases and 3 bases respectively, with 9 bases between them. The CDR3 DNA sequence: TGCGCCAGCAGCTTCCAGCCCCGCTACGAGCAGTACTTC. It yields the protein CASSFQPRYEQYF.

This clonotype was recorded a few times. This sequence joins TRBV7-2 and TRBJ1-6; TRBD1 is a possible D gene (6 bases). In germline, CDR1 is SGHTA, CDR2 FQGNSA. The ends were cut back, 0 bases at V and 7 bases at J, with 13 bases in the middle. The CDR3 is made up of 16 amino acids. The CDR3 DNA reads as TGTGCCAGCAGCTTAGCCTTGGGGGGGCAAAATTCACCCCTCCACTTT. Its translation: CASSLALGGQNSPLHF.

This clonotype showed up just a few times. This rearrangement joins TRBV7-2 to TRBJ2-1, with D maybe TRBD2 (5 bases). Trimming pared 11 bases from V and 5 bases from J, leaving 10 bases between. Germline loops: CDR1 SGHTA, CDR2 FQGNSA. The CDR3 has 11 residues. DNA for the CDR3: TGTGCCGGGGAGTCGAACAATGAGCAGTTCTTC. Translation gives CAGESNNEQFF.

The V and J genes are TRBV7-9 and TRBJ2-7; D remains ambiguous. The germline V and J ends were trimmed by 8 bases and 6 bases, with 14 bases remaining between them. Germline CDR1 is SEHNR and CDR2 is FQNEAQ (reference sequence). The CDR3 has 12 amino acids. CDR3 sequence (DNA): TGTGCCAGCTCCCGGGCCGTGAGCGAGCAGTACTTC. Residues: CASSRAVSEQYF.

J is TRBJ2-3 and V is TRBV25-1; no reliable D call. This CDR3 is 14 amino acids long. V lost 1 base to trimming and J lost 5 bases, with 10 bases between them. CDR1 is MGHDK, CDR2 SYGVNS, per germline. CDR3 in DNA: TGTGCCAGCAGTGAATTCCGATCCGTAGATACGCAGTATTTT. Translation: CASSEFRSVDTQYF. Complete variable domain (other parts from reference TRBV25-1 and TRBJ2-3): EADIYQTPRYLVIGTGKKITLECSQTMGHDKMYWYQQDPGMELHLIHYSYGVNSTEKGDLSSESTVSRIRTEHFPLTLESARPSHTSQYLCASSEFRSVDTQYFGPGTRLTVL.

This clonotype was recorded a few times. V is TRBV20-1 and J is TRBJ1-5; 7 bases align to TRBD1. The CDR3 loop spans 15 amino acids. After removal of 5 bases from V and 6 bases from J, the junction contained 13 bases not matched to a gene. In germline, CDR1 is DFQATT, CDR2 SNEGSKA (reference sequence). CDR3 loop: CSAQNDREEGQPQHF. CDR3 DNA: TGCAGTGCTCAGAACGACAGGGAAGAGGGTCAGCCCCAGCATTTT.

Only a few counts were recorded for this clonotype. This rearrangement joins TRBV7-2 to TRBJ1-4, with D hard to call. Germline-derived CDR1 and CDR2 are SGHTA and FQGNSA. Trimming took off 2 bases at V and 11 bases at J, with 15 bases between the two ends. The CDR3 extends over 14 amino acids. The CDR3 nucleotides are TGTGCCAGCAGCTTACTCCCTCCCCTACAGAAACTGTTTTTT. This gives the protein CASSLLPPLQKLFF.

The rearrangement links TRBV5-6 to TRBJ2-2, with D unclear. V lost 4 bases to trimming and J lost 7 bases, with 11 bases between them. Germline V gene sequence: CDR1 SGHDT, CDR2 YYEEEE. The CDR3 covers 13 residues. The CDR3 nucleotides read TGTGCCAGCAGCCATAAAGGTGGCGGGGAGCTGTTTTTT. It translates to CASSHKGGGELFF.

The chain employs TRBV6-6 and TRBJ1-2; D is perhaps TRBD1 (5 bases). V shed 2 bases and J shed 4 bases, with 17 bases lying between them. The CDR3 length is 16 residues. Germline values: CDR1 MNHNY, CDR2 SVGAGI (reference sequence). The CDR3 region is CASSYPYSDRSYGYTF. CDR3 nucleotides: TGTGCCAGCAGTTACCCCTATTCTGACAGATCCTATGGCTACACCTTC.

This clonotype came up a few times. V usage is TRBV6-2 or TRBV6-3 and J usage is TRBJ2-4, with D hard to call. Trimming took off 3 bases at V and 0 bases at J, with 6 bases between the two ends. Germline V gene lookup returns CDR1 MNHEY and CDR2 SVGEGT. There are 14 residues in the CDR3. The CDR3: CASSYGLAKNIQYF. The CDR3 DNA reads as TGTGCCAGCAGTTATGGGCTAGCCAAAAACATTCAGTACTTC.

J is TRBJ1-5 and V is TRBV27; a weak D match, TRBD1 (6 bases). This CDR3 region has 12 residues. Per germline, CDR1 MNHEY and CDR2 SMNVEV (reference sequence). Trimming stripped 9 bases from V and 7 bases from J, with 13 bases between. The CDR3 spells CARRQDLQPQHF. The CDR3 DNA reads TGTGCCAGACGACAGGATTTACAGCCCCAGCATTTT.

The chain uses TRBV7-9 and TRBJ1-6; no clear D. The CDR3 runs to 13 residues. Germline lookup yields CDR1 SEHNR and CDR2 FQNEAQ (reference sequence). Trimming stripped 5 bases from V and 9 bases from J, with 11 bases between. In DNA, the CDR3 is TGTGCCAGCAGCCCTTCGGGAGCTTCACCCCTCCACTTT. Translating gives CASSPSGASPLHF.

The J gene is TRBJ2-2, the V gene TRBV7-2; 7 nucleotides match TRBD2. CDR3 size: 14 residues. Trimming removed 6 bases from V and 7 bases from J; junction bases left unmatched: 8. CDR1 and CDR2 (germline): SGHTA, FQGNSA. This chain's CDR3 is CASRYGRSGGELFF. CDR3 bases: TGTGCCAGCAGATACGGGAGGTCGGGCGGGGAGCTGTTTTTT.

The chain employs TRBV7-9 and TRBJ1-3, with D uncertain. With 5 bases removed from V and 4 bases from J, the gap between germline ends came to 12 bases. Germline V gene lookup returns CDR1 SEHNR and CDR2 FQNEAQ (reference sequence). The CDR3 spans 14 residues. The CDR3, as DNA: TGTGCCAGCAGCCCCCAACTATTCGGAAACACCATATATTTT. Amino acid sequence: CASSPQLFGNTIYF.

The J gene is TRBJ2-7, the V gene TRBV7-4; the match to TRBD1 covers 8 bases. The germline CDR1 and CDR2 sequences are SGHVT and SQSDAQ. This CDR3 is built from 14 residues. J was trimmed by 7 bases and V by 5 bases; bases with no gene match: 10. The CDR3 nucleotides read TGTGCCAGCAGCCCTCAAGGACAGGGCCAAGAGCAGTACTTC. Residues: CASSPQGQGQEQYF.

The chain carries TRBV19 and TRBJ2-7; 10 bases agree with TRBD1. Germline V gene sequence: CDR1 LNHDA, CDR2 SQIVND (reference sequence). The CDR3 spans 15 residues. Trimming at V came to 6 bases and at J to 3 bases, leaving 8 bases not matched to a gene. CDR3 residues: CASSPTGTGDYEQYF. The CDR3 region has the DNA TGTGCCAGTAGCCCTACCGGGACAGGGGACTACGAGCAGTACTTC.

The V call is TRBV7-6, the J call TRBJ2-7, with 7 nucleotides matching TRBD2. Germline CDR1 SGHVS, CDR2 FNYEAQ. Unmatched junction bases numbered 11, after V lost 5 bases and J lost 1 base. The length of the CDR3 is 16 residues. CDR3 in DNA: TGTGCCAGCAGCCCCCTTAGCGGGTCTAGATCCTACGAGCAGTACTTC. This encodes CASSPLSGSRSYEQYF.

The chain uses TRBV6-2 or TRBV6-3 and TRBJ2-1; a possible D gene is TRBD2 (6 bases). CDR1 is MNHEY and CDR2 is SVGEGT in the germline V gene. CDR3 length equals 17 residues. V was trimmed by 7 bases and J by 8 bases, leaving 27 bases between them. CDR3 residues: CASTSLKRLALRDEQFF. Here the CDR3 DNA reads TGTGCCAGCACCTCACTGAAGCGGCTAGCGCTCAGGGATGAGCAGTTCTTC.

The chain joins TRBV19 to TRBJ2-7; D is unresolved. The V and J ends lost 9 bases and 3 bases respectively, with 9 bases between them. Germline V gene sequence: CDR1 LNHDA, CDR2 SQIVND (reference sequence). This CDR3 has 11 amino acids. The CDR3 coding sequence is TGTGCCAGCAAGGCTGGCTACGAGCAGTACTTC. This codes for CASKAGYEQYF.